A selection of T cell receptor beta chains follows, all from one sample in a study of blood T cell repertoires in COVID-19. Assay used: immunoSEQ multiplex PCR; TCRdb lists only in-frame clones, some missing. Of about 180,000 clones in the sample, roughly 88% were seen once. Material for sequencing was PBMCs or T cells enriched from blood (not recorded which). These receptors all come from a woman younger than 30 who had recovered from COVID-19. CDR3s include the opening cysteine and the closing phenylalanine or tryptophan. Fields, in order: CDR3 length, J gene, D gene, V gene, clone size, CDR3 protein, CDR3 DNA. D genes are given only for firm matches. Only some rows state a clone size, as once, few, many or a class for expanded clones.

length: 17
J: TRBJ1-3
D: NA
V: TRBV11-2
size: once
CDR3: CASSLVSYSLSGNTIYF
DNA: TGTGCCAGCAGCTTAGTCTCCTATTCCCTCTCTGGAAACACCATATATTTT

length: 15
J: TRBJ2-3
D: TRBD2
V: TRBV6-1
size: NA
CDR3: CASSELAVYTDTQYF
DNA: TGTGCCAGCAGTGAGCTAGCGGTTTACACAGATACGCAGTATTTT

length: 15
J: TRBJ2-3
D: TRBD2
V: TRBV28
size: few
CDR3: CASTLQGLATDTQYF
DNA: TGTGCCAGCACCCTGCAGGGACTAGCCACAGATACGCAGTATTTT

length: 13
J: TRBJ2-7
D: NA
V: TRBV10-3
size: NA
CDR3: CATGGGKGYEQYF
DNA: TGTGCCACTGGGGGGGGCAAAGGCTACGAGCAGTACTTC

length: 17
J: TRBJ1-2
D: TRBD1
V: TRBV4-2
size: NA
CDR3: CASSQAVGDRVNYGYTF
DNA: TGTGCCAGCAGCCAAGCTGTTGGGGACAGGGTTAACTATGGCTACACCTTC

length: 11
J: TRBJ2-1
D: NA
V: TRBV29-1
size: NA
CDR3: CSVDEGTLQFF
DNA: TGCAGCGTTGACGAGGGGACATTGCAGTTCTTC

length: 16
J: TRBJ1-5
D: NA
V: TRBV7-8
size: NA
CDR3: CASSLEAPRRFQPQHF
DNA: TGTGCCAGCAGCTTAGAAGCCCCTCGGCGGTTTCAGCCCCAGCATTTT

length: 17
J: TRBJ2-3
D: TRBD2
V: TRBV4-3
size: NA
CDR3: CASSQRFLTGGSDTQYF
DNA: TGCGCCAGCAGCCAAAGATTTCTAACGGGGGGTTCAGATACGCAGTATTTT

length: 14
J: TRBJ1-1
D: TRBD1
V: TRBV6-4
size: NA
CDR3: CASRVQGENTEAFF
DNA: TGTGCCAGCAGGGTACAGGGGGAGAACACTGAAGCTTTCTTT

length: 16
J: TRBJ1-6
D: NA
V: TRBV7-9
size: once
CDR3: CASSPVGHTNNSPLHF
DNA: TGTGCCAGCAGCCCCGTGGGGCACACCAATAATTCACCCCTCCACTTT

length: 11
J: TRBJ2-1
D: NA
V: TRBV12-3/TRBV12-4
size: NA
CDR3: CASSLYNEQFF
DNA: TGTGCCAGCAGTCTTTACAATGAGCAGTTCTTC

length: 15
J: TRBJ1-1
D: TRBD1
V: TRBV5-1
size: NA
CDR3: CASSFGTGMNTEAFF
DNA: TGCGCCAGCAGCTTCGGGACAGGGATGAACACTGAAGCTTTCTTT

length: 15
J: TRBJ1-1
D: TRBD1
V: TRBV6-1
size: NA
CDR3: CASSERGTANTEAFF
DNA: TGTGCCAGCAGTGAACGAGGGACAGCTAACACTGAAGCTTTCTTT

length: 15
J: TRBJ1-2
D: TRBD1
V: TRBV5-1
size: once
CDR3: CASSTTPGQGTGYTF
DNA: TGCGCCAGCAGCACTACCCCGGGACAGGGGACAGGCTACACCTTC

length: 13
J: TRBJ1-2
D: TRBD1
V: TRBV12-3/TRBV12-4
size: NA
CDR3: CASSLLQGKGYTF
DNA: TGTGCCAGCAGTTTGCTACAGGGGAAAGGCTACACCTTC

length: 14
J: TRBJ1-1
D: NA
V: TRBV2
size: NA
CDR3: CASIPGHANTEAFF
DNA: TGTGCCAGCATACCGGGACACGCGAACACTGAAGCTTTCTTT

length: 14
J: TRBJ2-3
D: NA
V: TRBV10-1
size: NA
CDR3: CATTKREYTDTQYF
DNA: TGCGCAACTACGAAGAGGGAGTACACAGATACGCAGTATTTT

length: 14
J: TRBJ2-5
D: NA
V: TRBV3-1/TRBV3-2
size: NA
CDR3: CASSPSGGLETQYF
DNA: TGTGCCAGCAGCCCCTCCGGAGGCCTAGAGACCCAGTACTTC

length: 15
J: TRBJ1-6
D: NA
V: TRBV10-2
size: NA
CDR3: CADLIPQGSDSPLHF
DNA: TGCGCCGACCTCATTCCACAGGGATCGGATTCACCCCTCCACTTT

length: 16
J: TRBJ1-1
D: NA
V: TRBV18
size: NA
CDR3: CASSPLQIRMNTEAFF
DNA: TGTGCCAGCTCACCATTACAGATTAGGATGAACACTGAAGCTTTCTTT

length: 13
J: TRBJ1-2
D: NA
V: TRBV6-2/TRBV6-3
size: once
CDR3: CASSSGFDYGYTF
DNA: TGTGCCAGCAGTTCAGGATTTGACTATGGCTACACCTTC

length: 15
J: TRBJ2-7
D: NA
V: TRBV6-1
size: NA
CDR3: CASSEGPTGNYEQYF
DNA: TGTGCCAGCAGTGAAGGTCCCACAGGGAACTACGAGCAGTACTTC

length: 15
J: TRBJ1-2
D: TRBD1
V: TRBV27
size: NA
CDR3: CASSSQGALNYGYTF
DNA: TGTGCCAGCAGTTCCCAGGGGGCCTTAAACTATGGCTACACCTTC

length: 15
J: TRBJ2-7
D: NA
V: TRBV14
size: NA
CDR3: CASSQFLGHHYEQYF
DNA: TGTGCCAGCAGCCAGTTCCTAGGACACCACTACGAGCAGTACTTC

length: 15
J: TRBJ2-7
D: NA
V: TRBV4-1
size: NA
CDR3: CASSQEGTPSYEQYF
DNA: TGCGCCAGCAGCCAAGAGGGGACTCCTTCCTACGAGCAGTACTTC

length: 15
J: TRBJ2-4
D: NA
V: TRBV6-1
size: NA
CDR3: CASSEQGLAKNIQYF
DNA: TGTGCCAGCAGTGAACAGGGGCTAGCCAAAAACATTCAGTACTTC

length: 14
J: TRBJ1-2
D: TRBD1
V: TRBV2
size: NA
CDR3: CASSSTGSFYGYTF
DNA: TGTGCCAGCAGTTCGACAGGGAGTTTCTATGGCTACACCTTC

length: 13
J: TRBJ1-2
D: NA
V: TRBV28
size: NA
CDR3: CASSSVGGYGYTF
DNA: TGTGCCAGCAGTTCCGTGGGGGGCTATGGCTACACCTTC